The clone carrying this TCR beta chain was detected ten times or more. Its target is unknown. The data were taken from a study of T cells after yellow fever vaccination. General observations from the study: The secondary response peaked faster, at day 5 versus 15, but was weaker. From the bulk population, abundant clonotypes could contaminate and appear within FACS-sorted repertoires.

The TCR cDNA carried a universal primer site and UMIs from 5'RACE template switching. MiXCR, run by TCRdb on the 5' RACE reads, gives a single entry per CDR3 protein. The repertoire has 150,000 to 200,000 distinct CDR3 sequences, roughly 8.8% of them found once; the top ten carry 35% to 40%. Germline trimming cut 4 bases from V and 2 bases from J; bases unmatched to any gene: 1. The CDR3 totals 13 residues. Germline assignment: CDR1 SEHNR and CDR2 FQNEAQ (reference sequence). Sequenced material: CD8+ T cells sorted from PBMCs, taken 45 days after the yellow fever booster vaccination. The V gene is TRBV7-9, the J gene TRBJ2-7, with TRBD1 matching 8 bases. This clonotype was obtained from a man aged 18 to 35 who received the YFV17D yellow fever vaccine. CDR3 amino acids: CASSSTGAYEQYF. The CDR3 DNA follows: TGTGCCAGCAGCTCGACAGGGGCCTACGAGCAGTACTTC. The variable domain in full, completed from reference TRBV7-9 and TRBJ2-7, reads DTGVSQNPRHKITKRGQNVTFRCDPISEHNRLYWYRQTLGQGPEFLTYFQNEAQLEKSRLLSDRFSAERPKGSFSTLEIQRTEQGDSAMYLCASSSTGAYEQYFGPGTRLTVT.